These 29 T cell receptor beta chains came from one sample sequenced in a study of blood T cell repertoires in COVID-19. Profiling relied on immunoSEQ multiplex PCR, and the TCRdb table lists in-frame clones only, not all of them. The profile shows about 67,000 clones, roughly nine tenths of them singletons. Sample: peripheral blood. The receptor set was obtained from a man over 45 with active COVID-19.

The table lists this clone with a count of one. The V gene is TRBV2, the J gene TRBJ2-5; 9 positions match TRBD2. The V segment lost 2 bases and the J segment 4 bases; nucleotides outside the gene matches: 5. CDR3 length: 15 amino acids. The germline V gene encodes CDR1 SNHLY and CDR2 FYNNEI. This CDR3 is CASSERETSGETQYF. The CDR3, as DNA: TGTGCCAGCAGTGAACGGGAGACTAGCGGAGAGACCCAGTACTTC.

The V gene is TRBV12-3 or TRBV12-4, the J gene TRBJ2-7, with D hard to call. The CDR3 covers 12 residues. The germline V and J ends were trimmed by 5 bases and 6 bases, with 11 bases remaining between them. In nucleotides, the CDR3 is TGTGCCAGCAGTCCCATTCGGAGCGAGCAGTACTTC. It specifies CASSPIRSEQYF.

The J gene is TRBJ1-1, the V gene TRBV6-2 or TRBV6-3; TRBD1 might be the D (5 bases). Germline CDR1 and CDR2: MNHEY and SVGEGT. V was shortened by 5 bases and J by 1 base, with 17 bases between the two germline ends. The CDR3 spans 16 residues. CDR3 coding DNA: TGTGCCAGCAGTCCCGCCGGTCGGACAAAGAACACTGAAGCTTTCTTT. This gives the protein CASSPAGRTKNTEAFF.

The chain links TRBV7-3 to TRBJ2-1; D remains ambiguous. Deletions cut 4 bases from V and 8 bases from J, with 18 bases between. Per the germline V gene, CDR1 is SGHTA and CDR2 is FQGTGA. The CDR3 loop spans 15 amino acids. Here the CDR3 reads CASSSSGLSEHEQFF. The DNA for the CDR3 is TGTGCCAGCAGCTCGTCCGGCCTCAGCGAGCATGAGCAGTTCTTC.

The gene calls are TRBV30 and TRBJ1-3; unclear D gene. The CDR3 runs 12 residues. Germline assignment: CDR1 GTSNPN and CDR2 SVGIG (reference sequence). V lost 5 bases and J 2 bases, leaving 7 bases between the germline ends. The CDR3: CAWLVAGNTIYF. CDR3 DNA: TGTGCCTGGCTGGTAGCTGGAAACACCATATATTTT. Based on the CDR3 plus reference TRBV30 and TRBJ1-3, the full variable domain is SQTIHQWPATLVQPVGSPLSLECTVEGTSNPNLYWYRQAAGRGLQLLFYSVGIGQISSEVPQNLSASRPQDRQFILSSKKLLLSDSGFYLCAWLVAGNTIYFGEGSWLTVV.

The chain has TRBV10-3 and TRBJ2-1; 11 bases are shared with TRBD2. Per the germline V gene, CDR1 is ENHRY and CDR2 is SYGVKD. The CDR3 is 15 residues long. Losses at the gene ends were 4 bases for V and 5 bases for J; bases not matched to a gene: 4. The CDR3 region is CAISVGTSGNNEQFF. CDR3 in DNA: TGTGCCATCAGTGTCGGGACTAGCGGAAACAATGAGCAGTTCTTC.

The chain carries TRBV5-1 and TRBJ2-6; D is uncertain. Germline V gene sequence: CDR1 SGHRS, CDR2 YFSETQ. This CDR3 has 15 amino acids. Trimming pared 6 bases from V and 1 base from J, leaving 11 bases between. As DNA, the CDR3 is TGCGCCAGCACCCCCCAGGTGTCTGGGGCCAACGTCCTGACTTTC. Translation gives CASTPQVSGANVLTF.

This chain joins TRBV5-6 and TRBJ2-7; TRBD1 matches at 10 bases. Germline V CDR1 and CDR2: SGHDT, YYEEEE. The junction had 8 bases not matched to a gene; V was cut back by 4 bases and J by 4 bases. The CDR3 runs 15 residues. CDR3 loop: CASSRTPGQGYEQYF. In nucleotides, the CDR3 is TGTGCCAGCAGCCGCACCCCGGGACAGGGGTACGAGCAGTACTTC.

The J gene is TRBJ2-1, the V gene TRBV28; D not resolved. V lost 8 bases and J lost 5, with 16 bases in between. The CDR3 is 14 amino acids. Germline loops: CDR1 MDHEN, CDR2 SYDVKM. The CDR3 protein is CASGLTLSNNEQFF. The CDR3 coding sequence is TGTGCCAGCGGCTTAACCCTCTCAAACAATGAGCAGTTCTTC.

DNA for the CDR3: TGTGCCAGCAGCCCCGGGACAGGGTCTTATGGCTACACCTTC. It specifies CASSPGTGSYGYTF. The chain uses TRBV6-5 and TRBJ1-2; TRBD1 agrees at 9 bases. Per germline, CDR1 MNHEY and CDR2 SVGAGI. The CDR3 runs 14 residues. V trimming: 6 bases; J trimming: 5 bases; junction bases outside the gene matches: 7.

The CDR3 protein is CASSLGTYGYTF. CDR3 nucleotides: TGTGCCAGCAGCTTAGGGACTTATGGCTACACCTTC. V gene TRBV11-2 combines with J gene TRBJ1-2, with D uncertain. The germline V gene has CDR1 SGHAT and CDR2 FQNNGV. This CDR3 is 12 amino acids long. V gave up 1 base and J gave up 5 bases, with 5 bases separating them.

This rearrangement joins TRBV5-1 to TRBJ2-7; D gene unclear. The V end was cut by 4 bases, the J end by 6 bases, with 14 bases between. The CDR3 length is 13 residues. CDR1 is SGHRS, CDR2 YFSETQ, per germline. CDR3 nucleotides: TGCGCCAGCAGCCCTGAGTCCCGTTTCGAGCAGTACTTC. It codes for CASSPESRFEQYF.

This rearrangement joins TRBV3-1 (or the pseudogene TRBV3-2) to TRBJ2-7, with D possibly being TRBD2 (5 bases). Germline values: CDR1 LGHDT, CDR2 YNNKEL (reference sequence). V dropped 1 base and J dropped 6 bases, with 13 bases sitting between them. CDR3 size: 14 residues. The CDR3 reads CASSQGAARGEQYF. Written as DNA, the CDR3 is TGTGCCAGCAGCCAAGGGGCAGCACGGGGCGAGCAGTACTTC.

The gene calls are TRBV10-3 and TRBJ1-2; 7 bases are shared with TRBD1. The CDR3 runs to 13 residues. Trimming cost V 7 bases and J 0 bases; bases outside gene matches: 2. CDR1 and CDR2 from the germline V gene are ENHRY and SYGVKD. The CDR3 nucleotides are TGTGCCATCAAGGGGGCCGCTAACTATGGCTACACCTTC. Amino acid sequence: CAIKGAANYGYTF.

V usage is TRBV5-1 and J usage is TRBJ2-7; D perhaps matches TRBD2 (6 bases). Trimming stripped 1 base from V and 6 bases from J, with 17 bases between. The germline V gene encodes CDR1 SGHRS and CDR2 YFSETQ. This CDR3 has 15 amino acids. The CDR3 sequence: CASSLTWRESSEQYF. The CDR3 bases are TGCGCCAGCAGCTTGACTTGGCGGGAAAGTAGCGAGCAGTACTTC.

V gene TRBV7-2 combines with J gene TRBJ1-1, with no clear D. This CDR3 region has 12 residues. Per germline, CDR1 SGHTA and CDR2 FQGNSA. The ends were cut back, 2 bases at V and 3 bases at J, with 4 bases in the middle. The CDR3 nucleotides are TGTGCCAGCAGCTTACAGTACACTGAAGCTTTCTTT. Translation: CASSLQYTEAFF. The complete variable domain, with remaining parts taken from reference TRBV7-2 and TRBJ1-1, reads GAGVSQSPSNKVTEKGKDVELRCDPISGHTALYWYRQSLGQGLEFLIYFQGNSAPDKSGLPSDRFSAERTGGSVSTLTIQRTQQEDSAVYLCASSLQYTEAFFGQGTRLTVV.

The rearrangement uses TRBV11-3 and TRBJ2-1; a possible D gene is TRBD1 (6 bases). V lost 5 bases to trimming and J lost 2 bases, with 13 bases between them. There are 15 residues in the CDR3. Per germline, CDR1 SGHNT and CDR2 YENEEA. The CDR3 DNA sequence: TGTGCCAGCAGCCCTAGACAGGCGGCCTACAATGAGCAGTTCTTC. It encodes CASSPRQAAYNEQFF. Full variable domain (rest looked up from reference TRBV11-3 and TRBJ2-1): EAGVVQSPRYKIIEKKQPVAFWCNPISGHNTLYWYLQNLGQGPELLIRYENEEAVDDSQLPKDRFSAERLKGVDSTLKIQPAELGDSAVYLCASSPRQAAYNEQFFGPGTRLTVL.

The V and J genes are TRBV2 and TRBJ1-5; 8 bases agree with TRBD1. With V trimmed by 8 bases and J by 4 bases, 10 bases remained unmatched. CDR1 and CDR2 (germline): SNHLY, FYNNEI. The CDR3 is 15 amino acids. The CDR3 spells CASARTGIGNQPQHF. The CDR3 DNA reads TGTGCCAGCGCCCGGACAGGGATTGGGAATCAGCCCCAGCATTTT.

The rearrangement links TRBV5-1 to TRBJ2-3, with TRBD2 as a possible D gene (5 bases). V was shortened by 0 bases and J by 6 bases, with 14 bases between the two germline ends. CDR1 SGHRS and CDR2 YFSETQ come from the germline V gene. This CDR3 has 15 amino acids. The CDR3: CASSLAGVATDTQYF. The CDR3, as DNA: TGCGCCAGCAGCTTGGCCGGGGTAGCGACGGATACGCAGTATTTT. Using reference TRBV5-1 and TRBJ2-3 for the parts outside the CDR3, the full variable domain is KAGVTQTPRYLIKTRGQQVTLSCSPISGHRSVSWYQQTPGQGLQFLFEYFSETQRNKGNFPGRFSGRQFSNSRSEMNVSTLELGDSALYLCASSLAGVATDTQYFGPGTRLTVL.

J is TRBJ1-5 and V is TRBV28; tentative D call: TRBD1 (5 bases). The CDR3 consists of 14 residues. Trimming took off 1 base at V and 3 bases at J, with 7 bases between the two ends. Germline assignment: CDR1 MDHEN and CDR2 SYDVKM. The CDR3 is CASSLYRSNQPQHF. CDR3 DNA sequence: TGTGCCAGCAGTTTATACAGGTCCAATCAGCCCCAGCATTTT.

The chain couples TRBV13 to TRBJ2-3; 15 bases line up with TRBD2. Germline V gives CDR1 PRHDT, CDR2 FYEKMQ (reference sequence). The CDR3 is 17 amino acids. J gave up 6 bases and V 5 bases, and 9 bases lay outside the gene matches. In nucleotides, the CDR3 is TGTGCCAGCAGCGGGACTAGCGGGAGGCTCCGATGGGATACGCAGTATTTT. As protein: CASSGTSGRLRWDTQYF. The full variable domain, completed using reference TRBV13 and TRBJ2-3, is AAGVIQSPRHLIKEKRETATLKCYPIPRHDTVYWYQQGPGQDPQFLISFYEKMQSDKGSIPDRFSAQQFSDYHSELNMSSLELGDSALYFCASSGTSGRLRWDTQYFGPGTRLTVL.

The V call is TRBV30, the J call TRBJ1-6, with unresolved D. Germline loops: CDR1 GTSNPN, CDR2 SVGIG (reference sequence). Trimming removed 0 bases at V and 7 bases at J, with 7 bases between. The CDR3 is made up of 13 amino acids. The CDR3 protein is CAWSVLENSPLHF. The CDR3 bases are TGTGCCTGGAGTGTACTGGAGAATTCACCCCTCCACTTT. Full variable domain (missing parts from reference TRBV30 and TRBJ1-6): SQTIHQWPATLVQPVGSPLSLECTVEGTSNPNLYWYRQAAGRGLQLLFYSVGIGQISSEVPQNLSASRPQDRQFILSSKKLLLSDSGFYLCAWSVLENSPLHFGNGTRLTVT.

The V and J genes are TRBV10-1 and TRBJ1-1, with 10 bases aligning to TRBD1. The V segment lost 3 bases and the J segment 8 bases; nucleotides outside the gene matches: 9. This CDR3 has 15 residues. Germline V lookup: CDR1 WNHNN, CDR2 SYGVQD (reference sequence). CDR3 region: CASSENDRGLREAFF. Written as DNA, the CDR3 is TGCGCCAGCAGTGAAAACGACAGGGGGCTCCGCGAAGCTTTCTTT.

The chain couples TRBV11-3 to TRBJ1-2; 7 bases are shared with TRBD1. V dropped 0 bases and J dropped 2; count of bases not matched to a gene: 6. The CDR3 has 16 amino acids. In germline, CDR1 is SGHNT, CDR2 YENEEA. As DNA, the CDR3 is TGTGCCAGCAGCTTAGATTTGAGACAGGGAAACTATGGCTACACCTTC. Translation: CASSLDLRQGNYGYTF.

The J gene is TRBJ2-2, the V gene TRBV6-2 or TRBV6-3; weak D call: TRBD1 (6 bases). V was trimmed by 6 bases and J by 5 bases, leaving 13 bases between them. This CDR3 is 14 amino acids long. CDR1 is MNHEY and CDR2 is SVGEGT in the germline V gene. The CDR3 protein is CASSWDTPTGELFF. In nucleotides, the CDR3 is TGTGCCAGCAGCTGGGACACCCCTACCGGGGAGCTGTTTTTT.

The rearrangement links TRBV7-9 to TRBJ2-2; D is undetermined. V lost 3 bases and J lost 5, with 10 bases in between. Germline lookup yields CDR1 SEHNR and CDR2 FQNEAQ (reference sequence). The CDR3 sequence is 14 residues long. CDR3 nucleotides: TGTGCCAGCAGCTTCAGGATTGCGACCGGGGAGCTGTTTTTT. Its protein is CASSFRIATGELFF.

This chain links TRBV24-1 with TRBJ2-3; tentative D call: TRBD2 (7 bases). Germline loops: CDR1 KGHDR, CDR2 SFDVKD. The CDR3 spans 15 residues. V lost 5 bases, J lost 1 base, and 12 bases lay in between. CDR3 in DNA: TGTGCCACCAGTGCCCCCGGGGGGCGCACAGATACGCAGTATTTT. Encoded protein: CATSAPGGRTDTQYF.

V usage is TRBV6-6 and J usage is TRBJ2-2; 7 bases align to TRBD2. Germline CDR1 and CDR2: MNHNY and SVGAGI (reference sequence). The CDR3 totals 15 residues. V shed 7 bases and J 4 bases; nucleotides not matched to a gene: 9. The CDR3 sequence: CASTHGAGATGELFF. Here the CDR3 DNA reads TGTGCCAGCACCCACGGGGCGGGAGCCACCGGGGAGCTGTTTTTT.

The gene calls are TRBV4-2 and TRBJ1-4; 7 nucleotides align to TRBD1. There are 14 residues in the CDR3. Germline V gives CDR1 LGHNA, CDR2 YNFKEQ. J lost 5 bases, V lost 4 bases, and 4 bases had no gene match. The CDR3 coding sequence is TGTGCCAGCAGCCCGGGACAGCGCAATGAAAAACTGTTTTTT. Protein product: CASSPGQRNEKLFF.